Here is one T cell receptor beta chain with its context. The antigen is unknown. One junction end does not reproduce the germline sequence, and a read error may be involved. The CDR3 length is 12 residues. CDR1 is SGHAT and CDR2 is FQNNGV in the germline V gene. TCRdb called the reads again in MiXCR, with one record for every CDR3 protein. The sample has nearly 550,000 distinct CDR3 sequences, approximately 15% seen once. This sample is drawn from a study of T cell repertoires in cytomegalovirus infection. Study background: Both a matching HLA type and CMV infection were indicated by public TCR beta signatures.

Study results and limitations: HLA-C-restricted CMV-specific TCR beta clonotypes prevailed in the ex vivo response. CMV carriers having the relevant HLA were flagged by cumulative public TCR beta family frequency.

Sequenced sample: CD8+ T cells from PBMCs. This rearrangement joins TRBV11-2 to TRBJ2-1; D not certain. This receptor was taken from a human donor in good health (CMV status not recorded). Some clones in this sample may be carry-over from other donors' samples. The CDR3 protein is CASSLGYNEHLF. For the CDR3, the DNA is TGTGCCAGCAGTCTAGGTTACAATGAGCATTTATTC.